The present TCR beta chain was sequenced within a study of patients and donors after allogeneic stem cell transplantation. TCRdb re-analysed the RT-PCR reads in MiXCR, keeping a single row per CDR3 protein. The sample consists of hundreds of thousands of distinct CDR3 sequences, about a sixth of them appearing once. This CDR3 has 15 residues. V was clipped by 9 bases and J by 7 bases; unmatched bases: 14. Germline V gene data show CDR1 as KGHDR and CDR2 as SFDVKD. The gene calls are TRBV24-1 and TRBJ2-3; 8 bases match TRBD2. The material sequenced was blood, either unsorted or a sorted T cell fraction (not recorded which). The sequence was obtained from a human donor who was either an allogeneic HSCT recipient or a stem cell or donor lymphocyte infusion donor (not recorded which). It is not recorded whose cells these are; they may come from a transplant donor. Here the CDR3 DNA reads TGTGCCACCGGGGTTCAAGCGGGAGCGAGGTATACGCAGTATTTT. It is translated as CATGVQAGARYTQYF.